This TCR beta chain was sequenced during a study of graft-versus-host responses after intestinal transplantation. Study at large: Every transplant recipient was induced with anti-thymocyte globulin, then maintained on tacrolimus and steroids for approximately three years. Findings and caveats of the study: Subjects displaying graft-donor T cell macrochimerism possessed elevated graft-versus-host to host-versus-graft clonal ratios inside allografts. GvH clones surfaced in recipient marrow, some emerging earlier in ileum or blood. Early post-transplant HvG declines showed an association with peak circulating GvH clone levels.

Turning to this clone: Antigen unknown. Other DNA sequences in the sample encode the same CDR3.

The V segment lost 0 bases and the J segment 5 bases; nucleotides outside the gene matches: 6. The CDR3 extends over 16 amino acids. Per the germline V gene, CDR1 is SGHRS and CDR2 is YFSETQ. TCRdb's copy holds only in-frame clones and misses some; the assay was immunoSEQ multiplex PCR. Among over 100,000 clones listed, over 85% were seen once. V gene TRBV5-1 combines with J gene TRBJ2-2; TRBD1 aligns across 8 bases. This sequence was found in a human donor who was the organ donor for an intestinal transplant. Sequences were derived from unstimulated CD4+ T cells sorted from spleen or lymph node cells, sampled before transplant. The CDR3 DNA reads as TGCGCCAGCAGCTTGGGTTCTACAGGGGGGACCGGGGAGCTGTTTTTT. Translated, it gives CASSLGSTGGTGELFF.